Below, 21 T cell receptor beta chains from the same sample are listed, as sequenced in a study of blood T cell repertoires in COVID-19. The assay was immunoSEQ multiplex PCR, and TCRdb's table has in-frame clones only and misses some. The sample has 90,000 to 100,000 clones; around 88% are singletons. Material: peripheral blood. The receptors come from an elderly man with acute or convalescent COVID-19.

The chain's CDR3 is CASSFLGEANEKLFF. The CDR3 region has the DNA TGTGCCAGCAGCTTTCTCGGGGAAGCTAATGAAAAACTGTTTTTT. V usage is TRBV11-2 and J usage is TRBJ1-4; D gene ambiguous. In germline, CDR1 is SGHAT, CDR2 FQNNGV. The V end was cut by 3 bases, the J end by 3 bases, with 11 bases between. The CDR3 has 15 residues. The complete variable domain, with remaining parts taken from reference TRBV11-2 and TRBJ1-4, reads EAGVAQSPRYKIIEKRQSVAFWCNPISGHATLYWYQQILGQGPKLLIQFQNNGVVDDSQLPKDRFSAERLKGVDSTLKIQPAKLEDSAVYLCASSFLGEANEKLFFGSGTQLSVL.

V and J are TRBV11-2 and TRBJ1-1; perhaps TRBD1 as D (6 bases). Between the trimmed V and J ends, which lost 5 bases and 2 bases, there was a span of 15 bases. From germline, CDR1 is SGHAT and CDR2 FQNNGV. The CDR3 is 15 residues long. CDR3: CASSALGGGNTEAFF. CDR3 in DNA: TGTGCCAGCAGCGCCCTAGGGGGGGGCAACACTGAAGCTTTCTTT.

This clone came up once. This chain uses TRBV5-4 with TRBJ1-1; D remains unclear. This CDR3 region has 14 residues. Germline V gene lookup returns CDR1 SGHNT and CDR2 YYREEE (reference sequence). Trimming took off 2 bases at V and 0 bases at J, with 8 bases between the two ends. The CDR3 loop is CASSLRQVNTEAFF. The CDR3 bases are TGTGCCAGCAGCTTAAGGCAGGTGAACACTGAAGCTTTCTTT.

The rearrangement joins TRBV2 to TRBJ2-3; tentatively, D is TRBD2 (5 bases). From germline, CDR1 is SNHLY and CDR2 FYNNEI. The germline V and J ends were trimmed by 4 bases and 2 bases, with 16 bases remaining between them. CDR3 length: 16 amino acids. The CDR3 nucleotides are TGTGCCAGCAGTGGGAACACTAGGACCTTCACAGATACGCAGTATTTT. Protein sequence: CASSGNTRTFTDTQYF.

The V and J genes are TRBV28 and TRBJ1-2; unclear D gene. This CDR3 is 11 amino acids long. Trimming removed 4 bases from V and 7 bases from J, with 7 bases in between. Germline CDR1 MDHEN, CDR2 SYDVKM. CDR3 DNA sequence: TGTGCCAGCAGTTCGGGGATTGGCTACACCTTC. As protein: CASSSGIGYTF.

The chain employs TRBV27 and TRBJ2-3; TRBD2 matches at 7 bases. The J segment lost 1 base and the V segment lost 5 bases, leaving 6 bases of the junction unmatched. The CDR3 spans 15 residues. The germline V gene has CDR1 MNHEY and CDR2 SMNVEV (reference sequence). The DNA for the CDR3 is TGTGCCAGCAGTCCTCTCCGGGAGGGCACAGATACGCAGTATTTT. The encoded protein is CASSPLREGTDTQYF.

This clone was picked up a small number of times. This chain joins TRBV2 and TRBJ1-1; 7 positions agree with TRBD1. Per germline, CDR1 SNHLY and CDR2 FYNNEI. The CDR3 is 14 amino acids. V trimming: 5 bases; J trimming: 0 bases; junction bases outside the gene matches: 3. As DNA, the CDR3 is TGTGCCAGCAGTTCGACAGGGATGAACACTGAAGCTTTCTTT. Translated, it gives CASSSTGMNTEAFF.

This chain links TRBV2 with TRBJ2-7, with 7 bases matching TRBD2. Germline assignment: CDR1 SNHLY and CDR2 FYNNEI. CDR3 length equals 15 residues. With 7 bases clipped from V and 4 bases from J, the junction kept 13 bases outside the gene matches. In DNA, the CDR3 is TGTGCCAGCAAGAAATTGGGGGAGGGTTTGTACGAGCAGTACTTC. Amino acids: CASKKLGEGLYEQYF.

The chain combines TRBV10-3 with TRBJ1-3, with D possibly TRBD1 on 5 matching bases. Germline V gene lookup returns CDR1 ENHRY and CDR2 SYGVKD. The V end lost 5 bases, the J end lost 1 base, and 9 bases lay between the germline ends. There are 14 residues in the CDR3. The CDR3 here is CAISSAGSGNTIYF. The CDR3 coding sequence is TGTGCCATCAGTTCGGCAGGGTCTGGAAACACCATATATTTT.

The V and J genes are TRBV28 and TRBJ2-7; tentative D call: TRBD2 (5 bases). CDR1 is MDHEN and CDR2 is SYDVKM in the germline V gene. The CDR3 length is 14 residues. Trimming removed 5 bases from V and 0 bases from J, with 11 bases in between. The CDR3 DNA is TGTGCCAGCAGTCCGCCAAGCGGCTCCTACGAGCAGTACTTC. Protein: CASSPPSGSYEQYF. Full variable domain (missing parts from reference TRBV28 and TRBJ2-7): DVKVTQSSRYLVKRTGEKVFLECVQDMDHENMFWYRQDPGLGLRLIYFSYDVKMKEKGDIPEGYSVSREKKERFSLILESASTNQTSMYLCASSPPSGSYEQYFGPGTRLTVT.

The rearrangement uses TRBV19 and TRBJ2-7, with 7 bases that match TRBD1. Looked up from germline, CDR1 is LNHDA and CDR2 is SQIVND (reference sequence). The CDR3 contains 17 residues. V was pared by 0 bases and J by 1 base, with 9 bases of the junction left unmatched. The CDR3 loop is CASSIDHGTAASYEQYF. CDR3 bases: TGTGCCAGTAGTATAGATCATGGGACAGCAGCTTCCTACGAGCAGTACTTC.

Here the CDR3 reads CSVEDRGTQYF. In DNA, the CDR3 is TGCAGCGTTGAAGATCGAGGGACCCAGTACTTC. This chain joins TRBV29-1 and TRBJ2-5; no reliable D call. CDR1 is SQVTM, CDR2 ANQGSEA, per germline. Trimming cost V 0 bases and J 7 bases, with 6 bases left between them. The length of the CDR3 is 11 residues.

This sequence joins TRBV7-9 and TRBJ1-5; no firm D call. This CDR3 has 14 amino acids. V lost 3 bases, J lost 4 bases, and 10 bases lay in between. Germline CDR1 and CDR2: SEHNR and FQNEAQ (reference sequence). This CDR3 is CASSFSSPNQPQHF. CDR3 in DNA: TGTGCCAGCAGCTTCTCGAGCCCGAATCAGCCCCAGCATTTT. Filled out from reference TRBV7-9 and TRBJ1-5, the complete variable domain reads DTGVSQNPRHKITKRGQNVTFRCDPISEHNRLYWYRQTLGQGPEFLTYFQNEAQLEKSRLLSDRFSAERPKGSFSTLEIQRTEQGDSAMYLCASSFSSPNQPQHFGDGTRLSIL.

The chain's CDR3 is CASSTSPSGTGSSYEQYF. The CDR3 DNA follows: TGTGCCAGCAGCACCTCGCCCAGTGGGACAGGGAGCTCCTACGAGCAGTACTTC. This chain links TRBV25-1 with TRBJ2-7; 9 bases fit TRBD1. Germline assignment: CDR1 MGHDK and CDR2 SYGVNS. V shed 6 bases and J 0 bases; nucleotides not matched to a gene: 15. The CDR3 length is 18 residues.

The chain combines TRBV4-1 with TRBJ2-2; D is undetermined. Germline CDR1 and CDR2: MGHRA and YSYEKL. This CDR3 contains 16 residues. Trimming pared 0 bases from V and 5 bases from J, leaving 13 bases between. The CDR3 DNA sequence: TGCGCCAGCAGCCAAGATGCAGCTACGAGGACCGGGGAGCTGTTTTTT. It yields the protein CASSQDAATRTGELFF.

The chain carries TRBV27 and TRBJ2-7; 11 bases align to TRBD2. V trimming: 5 bases; J trimming: 10 bases; junction bases outside the gene matches: 10. The germline gives CDR1 MNHEY, CDR2 SMNVEV (reference sequence). The CDR3 length is 14 residues. The CDR3 here is CASSPPGLAGSQYF. DNA of the CDR3: TGTGCCAGCAGTCCCCCAGGACTAGCGGGTAGTCAGTACTTC.

The chain recombines TRBV19 with TRBJ2-7; 11 bases map to TRBD2. The V segment lost 6 bases and the J segment 5 bases; nucleotides outside the gene matches: 12. This CDR3 spans 16 amino acids. CDR1 LNHDA and CDR2 SQIVND come from the germline V gene (reference sequence). CDR3 region: CASSSTLAGGVHEQYF. The CDR3 nucleotides read TGTGCCAGTAGCTCCACCCTAGCGGGAGGTGTCCACGAGCAGTACTTC.

The chain has TRBV6-4 and TRBJ1-5; 7 bases are a match to TRBD1. Losses at the gene ends were 6 bases for V and 3 bases for J; bases not matched to a gene: 8. Germline CDR1 reads MRHNA; CDR2 reads SNTAGT. This CDR3 spans 15 amino acids. The CDR3, as DNA: TGTGCCAGCAGCTTCGACAGGGAGGACAATCAGCCCCAGCATTTT. It is translated as CASSFDREDNQPQHF.

This clone is a singleton in its sample. The chain couples TRBV4-3 to TRBJ1-1; 7 bases line up with TRBD1. The ends lost 2 bases at V and 4 bases at J; junction bases unmatched: 13. This CDR3 comprises 17 residues. Germline values: CDR1 LGHNA, CDR2 YSLEER. The CDR3 DNA is TGCGCCAGCAGCCAACTCCAGGGGGGCTCAGGTCCCACTGAAGCTTTCTTT. Encoded protein: CASSQLQGGSGPTEAFF.

The rearrangement links TRBV14 to TRBJ2-3, with 7 bases that match TRBD1. The J segment lost 5 bases and the V segment lost 4 bases, leaving 9 bases of the junction unmatched. Looked up from germline, CDR1 is SGHDN and CDR2 is FVKESK. The CDR3 runs to 15 residues. The CDR3 protein is CASSPKTGSKDTQYF. CDR3 DNA: TGTGCCAGCAGCCCTAAGACAGGGTCGAAAGATACGCAGTATTTT. The full variable domain, completed using reference TRBV14 and TRBJ2-3, is EAGVTQFPSHSVIEKGQTVTLRCDPISGHDNLYWYRRVMGKEIKFLLHFVKESKQDESGMPNNRFLAERTGGTYSTLKVQPAELEDSGVYFCASSPKTGSKDTQYFGPGTRLTVL.

The V call is TRBV28, the J call TRBJ1-2, with 9 nucleotides matching TRBD1. CDR3 length: 13 residues. V dropped 8 bases and J dropped 6; count of bases not matched to a gene: 7. Germline V CDR1 and CDR2: MDHEN, SYDVKM. The CDR3 loop reads CASRWTGEDGYTF. DNA for the CDR3: TGTGCCAGCCGGTGGACAGGGGAGGATGGCTACACCTTC.